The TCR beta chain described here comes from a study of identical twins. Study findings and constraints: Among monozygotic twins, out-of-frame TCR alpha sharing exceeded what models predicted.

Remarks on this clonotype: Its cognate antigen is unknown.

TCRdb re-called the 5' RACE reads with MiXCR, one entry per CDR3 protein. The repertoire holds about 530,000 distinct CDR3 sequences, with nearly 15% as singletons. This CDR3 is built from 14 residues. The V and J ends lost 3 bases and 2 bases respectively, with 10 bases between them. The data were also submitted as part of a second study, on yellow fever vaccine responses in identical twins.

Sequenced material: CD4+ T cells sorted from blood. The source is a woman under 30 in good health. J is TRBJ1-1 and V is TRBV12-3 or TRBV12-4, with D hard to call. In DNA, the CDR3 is TGTGCCAGCAGTTTGAGCGACGTTAACACTGAAGCTTTCTTT. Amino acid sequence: CASSLSDVNTEAFF.